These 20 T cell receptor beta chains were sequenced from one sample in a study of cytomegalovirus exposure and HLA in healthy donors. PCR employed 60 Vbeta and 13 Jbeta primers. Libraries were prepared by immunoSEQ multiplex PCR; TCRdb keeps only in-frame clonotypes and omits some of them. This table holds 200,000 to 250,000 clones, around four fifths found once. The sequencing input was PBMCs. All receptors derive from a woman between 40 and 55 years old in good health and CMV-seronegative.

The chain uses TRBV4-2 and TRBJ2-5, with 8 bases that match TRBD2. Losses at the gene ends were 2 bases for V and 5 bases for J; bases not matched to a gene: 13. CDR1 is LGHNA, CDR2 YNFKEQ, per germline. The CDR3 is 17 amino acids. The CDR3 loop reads CASSQREVRSGGETQYF. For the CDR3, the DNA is TGTGCCAGCAGCCAAAGGGAGGTTAGAAGCGGGGGCGAGACCCAGTACTTC.

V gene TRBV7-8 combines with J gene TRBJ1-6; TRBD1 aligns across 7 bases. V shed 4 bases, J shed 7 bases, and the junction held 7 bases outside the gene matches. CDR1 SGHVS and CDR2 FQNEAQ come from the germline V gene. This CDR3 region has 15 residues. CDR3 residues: CASSSTGTANSPLHF. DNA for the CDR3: TGTGCCAGCAGCTCAACCGGGACAGCAAATTCACCCCTCCACTTT.

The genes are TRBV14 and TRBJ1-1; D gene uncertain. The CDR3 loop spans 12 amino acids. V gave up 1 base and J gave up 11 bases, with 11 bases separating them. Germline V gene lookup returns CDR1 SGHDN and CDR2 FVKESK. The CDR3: CASSQGWAYAFF. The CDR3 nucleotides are TGTGCCAGCAGCCAAGGGTGGGCGTATGCTTTCTTT. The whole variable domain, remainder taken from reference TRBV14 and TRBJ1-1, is EAGVTQFPSHSVIEKGQTVTLRCDPISGHDNLYWYRRVMGKEIKFLLHFVKESKQDESGMPNNRFLAERTGGTYSTLKVQPAELEDSGVYFCASSQGWAYAFFGQGTRLTVV.

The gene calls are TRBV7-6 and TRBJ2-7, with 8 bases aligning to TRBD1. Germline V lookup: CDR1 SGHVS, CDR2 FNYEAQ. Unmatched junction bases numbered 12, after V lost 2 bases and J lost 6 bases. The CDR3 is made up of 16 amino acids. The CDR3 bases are TGTGCCAGCAGCTTAATCAAGGGGCAGGGGGCCTCCGAGCAGTACTTC. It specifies CASSLIKGQGASEQYF.

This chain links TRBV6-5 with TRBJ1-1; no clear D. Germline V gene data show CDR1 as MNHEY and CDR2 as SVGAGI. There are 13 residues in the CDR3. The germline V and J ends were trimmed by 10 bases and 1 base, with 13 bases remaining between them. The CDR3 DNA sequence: TGTGCCACTCGGTCCTGGGCGAACACTGAAGCTTTCTTT. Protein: CATRSWANTEAFF.

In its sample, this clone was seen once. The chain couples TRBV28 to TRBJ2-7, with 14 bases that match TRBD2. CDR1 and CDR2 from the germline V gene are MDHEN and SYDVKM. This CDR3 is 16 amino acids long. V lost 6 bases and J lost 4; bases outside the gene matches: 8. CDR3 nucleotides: TGTGCCAGCAGCAGGCTCGGGACTAGCGGGGGATACGAGCAGTACTTC. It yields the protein CASSRLGTSGGYEQYF.

The CDR3 loop reads CASSQDTGLYEQYF. Written as DNA, the CDR3 is TGTGCCAGCAGCCAAGATACCGGTCTCTACGAGCAGTACTTC. This rearrangement joins TRBV4-2 to TRBJ2-7, with unresolved D. Germline V CDR1 and CDR2: LGHNA, YNFKEQ. V was pared by 0 bases and J by 3 bases, with 9 bases between. The CDR3 sequence is 14 residues long.

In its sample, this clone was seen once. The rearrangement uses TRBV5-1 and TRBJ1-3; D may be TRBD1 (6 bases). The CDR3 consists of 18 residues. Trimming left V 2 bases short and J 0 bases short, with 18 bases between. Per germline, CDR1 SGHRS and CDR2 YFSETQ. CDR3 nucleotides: TGCGCCAGCAGCTTTCTGGGGCAGGGGTCCTTCTCTGGAAACACCATATATTTT. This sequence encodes CASSFLGQGSFSGNTIYF. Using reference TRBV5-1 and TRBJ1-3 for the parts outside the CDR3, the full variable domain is KAGVTQTPRYLIKTRGQQVTLSCSPISGHRSVSWYQQTPGQGLQFLFEYFSETQRNKGNFPGRFSGRQFSNSRSEMNVSTLELGDSALYLCASSFLGQGSFSGNTIYFGEGSWLTVV.

The CDR3 sequence: CASSRDFNSPLHF. The DNA for the CDR3 is TGTGCCAGCAGTCGGGACTTCAATTCACCCCTCCACTTT. V usage is TRBV7-6 and J usage is TRBJ1-6, with a weak D call TRBD1 (5 bases). The CDR3 sequence is 13 residues long. CDR1 and CDR2 (germline): SGHVS, FNYEAQ. Trimming removed 6 bases from V and 7 bases from J, with 10 bases in between.

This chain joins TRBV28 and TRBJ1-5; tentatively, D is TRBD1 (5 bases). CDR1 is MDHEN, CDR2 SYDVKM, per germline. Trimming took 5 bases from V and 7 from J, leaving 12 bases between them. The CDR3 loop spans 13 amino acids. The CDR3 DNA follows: TGTGCCAGCAGTCTCGGGGGGATCCAGCCCCAGCATTTT. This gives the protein CASSLGGIQPQHF.

This CDR3 reads CASTLIARGNRGNTIYF. CDR3 bases: TGTGCCAGCACTTTAATCGCTCGGGGTAATCGTGGAAACACCATATATTTT. The chain is built from TRBV7-9 and TRBJ1-3; no clear D gene. The V and J ends lost 7 bases and 3 bases respectively, with 22 bases between them. The CDR3 is 17 residues long. Germline V gene data show CDR1 as SEHNR and CDR2 as FQNEAQ (reference sequence).

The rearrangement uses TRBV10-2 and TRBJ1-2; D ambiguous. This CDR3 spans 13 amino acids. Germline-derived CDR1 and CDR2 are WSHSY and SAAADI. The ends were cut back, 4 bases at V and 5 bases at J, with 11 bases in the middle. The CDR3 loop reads CASSGNGHYGYTF. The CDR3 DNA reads TGCGCCAGCAGTGGAAATGGGCATTATGGCTACACCTTC.

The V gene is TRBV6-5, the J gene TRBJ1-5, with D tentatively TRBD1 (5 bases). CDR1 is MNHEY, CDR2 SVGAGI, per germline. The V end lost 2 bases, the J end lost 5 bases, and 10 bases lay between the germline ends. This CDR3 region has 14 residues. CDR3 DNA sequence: TGTGCCAGCAGTTACGGGACGGGGGATCAGCCCCAGCATTTT. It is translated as CASSYGTGDQPQHF.

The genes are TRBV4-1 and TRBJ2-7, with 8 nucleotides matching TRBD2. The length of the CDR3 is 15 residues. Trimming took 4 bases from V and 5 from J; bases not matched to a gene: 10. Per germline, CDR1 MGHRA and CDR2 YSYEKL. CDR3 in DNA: TGCGCCAGCAGCCCGACGGGAGGGGCGGGCAACGAGCAGTACTTC. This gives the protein CASSPTGGAGNEQYF.

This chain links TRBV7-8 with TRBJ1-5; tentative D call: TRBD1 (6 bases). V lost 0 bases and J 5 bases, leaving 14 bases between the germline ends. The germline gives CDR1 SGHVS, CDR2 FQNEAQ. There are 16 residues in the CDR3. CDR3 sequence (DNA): TGTGCCAGCAGCTTAGCCGGATGGGACAAAGATCAGCCCCAGCATTTT. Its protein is CASSLAGWDKDQPQHF.

This CDR3 reads CASRQGGDQPQHF. The CDR3 bases are TGTGCCAGCAGACAGGGGGGGGATCAGCCCCAGCATTTT. This sequence joins TRBV6-5 and TRBJ1-5; TRBD1 matches at 8 bases. Germline V gene sequence: CDR1 MNHEY, CDR2 SVGAGI. The trim removed 6 bases at V and 5 bases at J, leaving 3 bases unmatched. The CDR3 totals 13 residues.

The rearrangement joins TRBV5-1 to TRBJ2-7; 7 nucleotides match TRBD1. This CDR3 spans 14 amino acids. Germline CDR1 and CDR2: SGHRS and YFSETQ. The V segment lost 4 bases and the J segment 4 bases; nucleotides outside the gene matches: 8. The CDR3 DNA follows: TGCGCCAGCAGCACGGACAGGATCTTGTACGAGCAGTACTTC. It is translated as CASSTDRILYEQYF.

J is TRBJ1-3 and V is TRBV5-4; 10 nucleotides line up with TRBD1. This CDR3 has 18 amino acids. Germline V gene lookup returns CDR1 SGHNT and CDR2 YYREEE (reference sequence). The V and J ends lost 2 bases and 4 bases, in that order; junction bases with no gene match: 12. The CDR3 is CASSFTGWDRGAGNTIYF. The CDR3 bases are TGTGCCAGCAGCTTCACGGGGTGGGACAGGGGAGCCGGAAACACCATATATTTT.

In DNA form, the CDR3 reads TGTGCCAGCAGAACAGGGACAGGGCCTAATGAAAAACTGTTTTTT. This encodes CASRTGTGPNEKLFF. The gene calls are TRBV6-5 and TRBJ1-4, with TRBD1 matching over 9 bases. The germline V gene encodes CDR1 MNHEY and CDR2 SVGAGI. The ends lost 6 bases at V and 3 bases at J; junction bases unmatched: 5. The CDR3 sequence is 15 residues long.

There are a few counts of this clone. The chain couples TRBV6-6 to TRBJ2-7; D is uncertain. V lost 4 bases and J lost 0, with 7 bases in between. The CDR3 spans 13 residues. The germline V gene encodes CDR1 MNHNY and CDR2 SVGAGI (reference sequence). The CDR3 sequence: CASSFGSSYEQYF. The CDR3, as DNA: TGTGCCAGCAGTTTCGGGTCCTCCTACGAGCAGTACTTC.